This T cell receptor beta chain was recovered during a study of control samples from healthy donors and cancer patients. The assay was immunoSEQ multiplex PCR, and TCRdb's table has in-frame clones only and misses some. Of tens of thousands of clones detected, approximately 94% appear once; the ten largest clones hold approximately 2.5%. In this sample, this clone turned up once. Sequences were obtained from blood. The source is a woman aged 25 to 39 in good health.

The CDR3 DNA is TGTGCCAGCAGCCAAGCCTGGGGGAATCAGCCCCAGCATTTT. This translates into CASSQAWGNQPQHF. The chain combines TRBV3-1 (or the pseudogene TRBV3-2) with TRBJ1-5; possibly TRBD1 for D (5 bases). Between the trimmed V and J ends, which lost 1 base and 4 bases, there was a span of 8 bases. Germline lookup yields CDR1 LGHDT and CDR2 YNNKEL (reference sequence). This CDR3 has 14 residues.